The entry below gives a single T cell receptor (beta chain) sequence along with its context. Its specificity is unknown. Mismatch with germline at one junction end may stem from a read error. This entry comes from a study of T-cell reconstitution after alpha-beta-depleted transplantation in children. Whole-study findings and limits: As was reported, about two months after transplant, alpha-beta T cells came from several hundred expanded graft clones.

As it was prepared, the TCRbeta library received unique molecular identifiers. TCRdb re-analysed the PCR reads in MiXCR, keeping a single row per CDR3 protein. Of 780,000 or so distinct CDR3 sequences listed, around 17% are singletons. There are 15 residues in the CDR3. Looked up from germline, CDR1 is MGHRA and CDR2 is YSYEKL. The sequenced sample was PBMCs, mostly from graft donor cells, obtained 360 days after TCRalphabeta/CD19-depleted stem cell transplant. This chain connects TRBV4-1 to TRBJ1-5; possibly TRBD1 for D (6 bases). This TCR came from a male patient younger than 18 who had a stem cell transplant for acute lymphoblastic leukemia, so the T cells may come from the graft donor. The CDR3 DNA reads TGCGCCAGCAGCCAAAGAGCTGGGGGCAACCAGCCCCAGCATTTT. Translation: CASSQRAGGNQPQHF.